Listed below are T cell receptor beta chains from one sample, sequenced in a study of graft-versus-host responses after intestinal transplantation. These receptors have no known antigen. Sequencing was performed with immunoSEQ multiplex PCR; in TCRdb, only in-frame clones are kept and a portion is missing. This repertoire shows about 100,000 clones, about 90% found once; its top ten account for roughly 0.97%. The sample in question was unstimulated CD4+ T cells sorted from spleen or lymph node cells, obtained before transplant. All receptors derive from a human donor who was the organ donor for an intestinal transplant. The CDR3 runs from the conserved cysteine through the conserved F or W. The D gene is left open where the match is weak. Size tells how often a clone was seen (once, few, many) or the class of an expanded clone, and some rows leave it out.

>TRBV2|-|TRBD1|TRBJ1-6|13
TGTGCCAGCAGTGAATTAAAGGGACAGGGACTCCACTTT
CASSELKGQGLHF
>TRBV28|-|-|TRBJ1-6|13
TGTGCCAGCAGTTTTACAGCAAATTCACCCCTCCACTTT
CASSFTANSPLHF
>TRBV4-2|once|-|TRBJ2-5|15
TGTGCCAGCAGCCAAGAAGGGATGCGAGGAGAGACCCAGTACTTC
CASSQEGMRGETQYF
>TRBV4-1|-|TRBD2|TRBJ2-1|16
TGCGCCAGCAGCCAAGAGCAACTAGCGGGGGGCTATGAGCAGTTCTTC
CASSQEQLAGGYEQFF
>TRBV6-1|-|-|TRBJ1-6|16
TGTGCCAGCAGTGAACAAGGGACCCCGGGGAATTCACCCCTCCACTTT
CASSEQGTPGNSPLHF
>TRBV19|once|TRBD1|TRBJ1-5|16
TGTGCCAGTAGTATACCCCCGGGACAGGGCTATCAGCCCCAGCATTTT
CASSIPPGQGYQPQHF
>TRBV5-1|-|TRBD1|TRBJ1-5|18
TGCGCCAGCAGCTCCGCAAGGCTGACGACAGGGGAGAGCCAGCCCCAGCATTTT
CASSSARLTTGESQPQHF
>TRBV11-3|-|TRBD2|TRBJ2-1|16
TGTGCCAGCAGCTTAGATGGGACTAGCGGCTACAATGAGCAGTTCTTC
CASSLDGTSGYNEQFF
>TRBV6-1|-|TRBD1|TRBJ2-7|15
TGTGCCAGCACCTTAAAGGCAGGGGGCTCCTACGAGCAGTACTTC
CASTLKAGGSYEQYF
>TRBV28|-|TRBD1|TRBJ1-5|11
TGTGCCAGCAGTTTGAGGGGACAGGGGCATTTT
CASSLRGQGHF
>TRBV30|-|-|TRBJ1-5|14
TGTGCCTCCTCCCGGGACTCGCTTTATCAGCCCCAGCATTTT
CASSRDSLYQPQHF
>TRBV6-6|-|-|TRBJ2-7|14
TGTGCCAGCAGTTACTCCCTCTGGTCCTACGAGCAGTACTTC
CASSYSLWSYEQYF
>TRBV18|-|-|TRBJ2-7|17
TGTGCCAGCTCACCACCCGCCCCGAGTCAGGGAAGAGACGAGCAGTACTTC
CASSPPAPSQGRDEQYF
>TRBV29-1|-|-|TRBJ2-4|15
TGCAGCGTACGCCGGGGGTCCGGGCAGAAAAACATTCAGTACTTC
CSVRRGSGQKNIQYF
>TRBV11-2|-|-|TRBJ1-2|11
TGTGCCAGCTCGGGCGACTATGGCTACACCTTC
CASSGDYGYTF